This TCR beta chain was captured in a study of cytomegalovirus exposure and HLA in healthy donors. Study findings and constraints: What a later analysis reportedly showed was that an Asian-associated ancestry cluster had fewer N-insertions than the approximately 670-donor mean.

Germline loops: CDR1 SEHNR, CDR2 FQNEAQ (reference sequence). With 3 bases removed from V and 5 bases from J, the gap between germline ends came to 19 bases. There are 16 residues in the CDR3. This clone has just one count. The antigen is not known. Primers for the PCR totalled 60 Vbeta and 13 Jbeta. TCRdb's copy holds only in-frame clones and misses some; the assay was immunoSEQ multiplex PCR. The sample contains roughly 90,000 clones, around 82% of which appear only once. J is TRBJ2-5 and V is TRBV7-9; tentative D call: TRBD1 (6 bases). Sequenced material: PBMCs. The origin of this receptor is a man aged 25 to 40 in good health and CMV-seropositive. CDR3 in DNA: TGTGCCAGCAGCTTGATTCGACCGAATCAGGGGGAGACCCAGTACTTC. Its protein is CASSLIRPNQGETQYF.